This T cell receptor beta chain was sequenced during a study of T cell responses to AZD1222 COVID-19 vaccine. Study conclusions and caveats: Scientists sampled the repertoires only once the peak T cell response had passed. With dominance at 160-218 and 743-854, vaccine-associated CD4 TCRs spanned spike. Unmutated variant regions are reportedly the target of nearly half of TCRs that are spike-specific. An increase in Spike-specific TCR breadth and depth was observed after two AZD1222 doses.

Clones were read by immunoSEQ multiplex PCR, and TCRdb kept only the in-frame ones, dropping some. The sample has 250,000 to 300,000 clones; 90% to 95% are singletons. The CDR3 totals 15 residues. Germline V gene sequence: CDR1 SGHDT, CDR2 YYEEEE. V gave up 0 bases and J gave up 4 bases, with 10 bases separating them. Note on this clone: Antigen: not known.

This sample comprised peripheral blood, obtained 28 days after the second AZD1222 dose. This clonotype originated in an adult who received the AZD1222 COVID-19 vaccine. The chain combines TRBV5-6 with TRBJ2-2; possible D gene TRBD2, 5 bases. CDR3 in DNA: TGTGCCAGCAGCTTGGTTTTAGGGAGCACCGGGGAGCTGTTTTTT. Its translation is CASSLVLGSTGELFF.